This T cell receptor (beta chain) derives from a study of T cells in Graves' hyperthyroidism and ophthalmopathy. General study results and limits: Before onset, ophthalmopathy was predicted by the model a median roughly 6.8 months earlier.

RNA transcripts yielded amplified TCR beta CDR3 regions. During a first-round RT-PCR of the TCR CDR3, the HTBI primer set was used. TCRdb called the multiplex PCR reads again in MiXCR, with one record for every CDR3 protein. The top ten clones hold around 12% of a sample with hundreds of thousands of distinct CDR3 sequences, roughly 15% of them seen once. The germline V gene encodes CDR1 SQVTM and CDR2 ANQGSEA. CDR3 length equals 11 residues. V lost 7 bases to trimming and J lost 6 bases, with 11 bases between them. Comment on this clonotype: Its target is not known.

The TCR was taken from a woman in her forties or fifties with Graves' ophthalmopathy. The source material was blood. The chain combines TRBV29-1 with TRBJ2-3; no firm D call. In DNA, the CDR3 is TGCAGCGCTCTGAACTGGGATACGCAGTATTTT. It codes for CSALNWDTQYF.